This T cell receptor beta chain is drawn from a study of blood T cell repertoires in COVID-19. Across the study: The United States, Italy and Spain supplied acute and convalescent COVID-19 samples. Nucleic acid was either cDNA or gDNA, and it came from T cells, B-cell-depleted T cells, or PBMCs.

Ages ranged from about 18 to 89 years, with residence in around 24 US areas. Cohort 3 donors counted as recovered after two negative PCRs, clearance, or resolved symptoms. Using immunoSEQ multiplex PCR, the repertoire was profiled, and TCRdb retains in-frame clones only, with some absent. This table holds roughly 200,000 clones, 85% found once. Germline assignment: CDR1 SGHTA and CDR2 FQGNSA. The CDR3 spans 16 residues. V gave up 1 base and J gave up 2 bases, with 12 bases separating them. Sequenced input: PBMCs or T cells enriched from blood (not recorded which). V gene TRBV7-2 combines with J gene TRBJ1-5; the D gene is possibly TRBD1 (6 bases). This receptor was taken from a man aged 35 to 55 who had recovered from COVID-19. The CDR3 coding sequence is TGTGCCAGCAGCTTAGGAAGTTCAGGGGGCAATCAGCCCCAGCATTTT. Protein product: CASSLGSSGGNQPQHF.